Each of the 24 T cell receptor beta chains below was sequenced from the same sample in a study of glioma-infiltrating T cells after dendritic cell vaccination. Profiled with immunoSEQ multiplex PCR; TCRdb holds only in-frame clones, not every one. This table has about 82,000 clones, around nine tenths appearing once. The starting material was blood, obtained before dendritic cell vaccination. The receptors originated from a human donor with glioblastoma.

The V gene is TRBV27, the J gene TRBJ2-1; 10 bases align to TRBD2. Germline loops: CDR1 MNHEY, CDR2 SMNVEV (reference sequence). There are 15 residues in the CDR3. J lost 9 bases, V lost 6 bases, and 11 bases had no gene match. The CDR3 is CASRAGTSDRSEQFF. The CDR3, as DNA: TGTGCCAGCAGAGCGGGGACTAGCGATCGGAGTGAGCAGTTCTTC.

This clone showed up just a few times. The J gene is TRBJ2-3, the V gene TRBV5-1; 9 bases align to TRBD2. The CDR3 is made up of 16 amino acids. Germline assignment: CDR1 SGHRS and CDR2 YFSETQ. The ends lost 5 bases at V and 2 bases at J; junction bases unmatched: 9. The CDR3 here is CASRTRLAELTDTQYF. CDR3 in DNA: TGCGCCAGCAGGACACGACTAGCGGAACTCACAGATACGCAGTATTTT.

The V call is TRBV7-9, the J call TRBJ2-1; D ambiguous. The CDR3 totals 10 residues. V shed 7 bases and J shed 6 bases, with 4 bases lying between them. Looked up from germline, CDR1 is SEHNR and CDR2 is FQNEAQ (reference sequence). CDR3 nucleotide sequence: TGTGCCAGCACCGGCAATGAGCAGTTCTTC. It translates to CASTGNEQFF. The full variable domain, its missing parts supplied by reference TRBV7-9 and TRBJ2-1, is DTGVSQNPRHKITKRGQNVTFRCDPISEHNRLYWYRQTLGQGPEFLTYFQNEAQLEKSRLLSDRFSAERPKGSFSTLEIQRTEQGDSAMYLCASTGNEQFFGPGTRLTVL.

The chain recombines TRBV7-9 with TRBJ1-3; 9 nucleotides align to TRBD1. The trim removed 5 bases at V and 4 bases at J, leaving 9 bases unmatched. The CDR3 loop spans 16 amino acids. Germline V gene sequence: CDR1 SEHNR, CDR2 FQNEAQ (reference sequence). The CDR3 DNA sequence: TGTGCCAGCAGCGATCGGACAGGGGTGGGAGGAAACACCATATATTTT. Its translation: CASSDRTGVGGNTIYF.

This chain connects TRBV5-1 to TRBJ1-2, with D hard to call. The CDR3 is 13 residues long. Trimming left V 4 bases short and J 7 bases short, with 14 bases between. Germline V gene sequence: CDR1 SGHRS, CDR2 YFSETQ. CDR3 DNA sequence: TGCGCCAGCAGCCCCCGGGAAGGCGCTGGCTACACCTTC. This codes for CASSPREGAGYTF.

Only one count was recorded for this clone. The chain has TRBV6-1 and TRBJ1-2; 10 bases match TRBD1. The length of the CDR3 is 14 residues. Germline CDR1 and CDR2: MNHNS and SASEGT. The V segment lost 5 bases and the J segment 5 bases; nucleotides outside the gene matches: 5. For the CDR3, the DNA is TGTGCCAGCAGTCAAGGGACAGGGGAATATGGCTACACCTTC. Translating it yields CASSQGTGEYGYTF.

The chain combines TRBV29-1 with TRBJ1-2, with D possibly being TRBD1 (5 bases). The CDR3 is 13 amino acids. The germline gives CDR1 SQVTM, CDR2 ANQGSEA. The ends were cut back, 7 bases at V and 2 bases at J, with 14 bases in the middle. The CDR3 DNA is TGCAGCGCTCAGGACAACGCCAACTATGGCTACACCTTC. Translating it yields CSAQDNANYGYTF.

In its sample, this clone was seen a few times. V is TRBV5-1 and J is TRBJ2-7; TRBD2 matches at 7 bases. Germline V gives CDR1 SGHRS, CDR2 YFSETQ. The CDR3 has 15 residues. V lost 0 bases and J lost 2; bases outside the gene matches: 5. The CDR3, as DNA: TGCGCCAGCAGCTTGGTTGGCGGGAGACCCTACGAGCAGTACTTC. Translating it yields CASSLVGGRPYEQYF.

The table lists this clone with a count of one. The rearrangement joins TRBV6-1 to TRBJ2-7, with D possibly being TRBD2 (7 bases). The germline V gene encodes CDR1 MNHNS and CDR2 SASEGT. Trimming stripped 8 bases from V and 2 bases from J, with 16 bases between. The CDR3 is 14 residues long. CDR3 amino acids: CASYSTGRAYEQYF. The CDR3 DNA reads TGTGCCAGCTACTCTACAGGGAGGGCCTACGAGCAGTACTTC.

The chain recombines TRBV29-1 with TRBJ2-1; TRBD2 aligns across 9 bases. The ends lost 5 bases at V and 0 bases at J; junction bases unmatched: 11. Germline V CDR1 and CDR2: SQVTM, ANQGSEA. There are 17 residues in the CDR3. As DNA, the CDR3 is TGCAGCGTTAAGGGATCTAGCGGGATGGCCTCCTACAATGAGCAGTTCTTC. Protein: CSVKGSSGMASYNEQFF.

The genes are TRBV19 and TRBJ2-7, with a possible D match to TRBD1 (6 bases). V lost 2 bases and J lost 4, with 12 bases in between. CDR1 and CDR2 (germline): LNHDA, SQIVND (reference sequence). The CDR3 spans 14 residues. The CDR3 region is CASSIKGVEYEQYF. As DNA, the CDR3 is TGTGCCAGTAGTATAAAGGGGGTCGAATACGAGCAGTACTTC.

The chain has TRBV5-1 and TRBJ2-1; D is possibly TRBD2 (6 bases). Per the germline V gene, CDR1 is SGHRS and CDR2 is YFSETQ. The CDR3 extends over 15 amino acids. V shed 0 bases and J shed 2 bases, with 9 bases lying between them. The CDR3 reads CASSLGGTAYNEQFF. The DNA for the CDR3 is TGCGCCAGCAGCTTGGGCGGGACTGCCTACAATGAGCAGTTCTTC.

J is TRBJ1-1 and V is TRBV11-3; D is perhaps TRBD1 (6 bases). CDR3 length: 16 residues. CDR1 and CDR2 (germline): SGHNT, YENEEA. V lost 0 bases and J 6 bases, leaving 17 bases between the germline ends. The CDR3 nucleotides are TGTGCCAGCAGCTTAGAGGAGGCCAGGGGAAAAGCTGAAGCTTTCTTT. It yields the protein CASSLEEARGKAEAFF.

The V gene is TRBV19, the J gene TRBJ2-6; possibly TRBD1 for D (7 bases). The CDR3 is 14 amino acids. The germline gives CDR1 LNHDA, CDR2 SQIVND (reference sequence). Trimming took off 11 bases at V and 0 bases at J, with 11 bases between the two ends. CDR3 residues: CASRDSSGANVLTF. In DNA form, the CDR3 reads TGTGCCTCGCGGGACAGCTCTGGGGCCAACGTCCTGACTTTC.

The rearrangement links TRBV10-1 to TRBJ2-1, with 12 bases that match TRBD2. The germline V gene encodes CDR1 WNHNN and CDR2 SYGVQD (reference sequence). This CDR3 is 16 amino acids long. V dropped 0 bases and J dropped 8; count of bases not matched to a gene: 5. CDR3: CASSESRLAGGHEQFF. Written as DNA, the CDR3 is TGCGCCAGCAGTGAGTCTCGGCTAGCGGGAGGGCATGAGCAGTTCTTC.

The chain uses TRBV29-1 and TRBJ2-5; 16 bases map to TRBD2. The CDR3 totals 13 residues. Looked up from germline, CDR1 is SQVTM and CDR2 is ANQGSEA. The ends lost 3 bases at V and 13 bases at J; junction bases unmatched: 5. CDR3 in DNA: TGCAGCGTTGAGGGACTAGCGGGAGGGGTTCGGTACTTC. It yields the protein CSVEGLAGGVRYF. The entire variable domain, with the rest obtained from reference TRBV29-1 and TRBJ2-5, is as follows: SAVISQKPSRDICQRGTSLTIQCQVDSQVTMMFWYRQQPGQSLTLIATANQGSEATYESGFVIDKFPISRPNLTFSTLTVSNMSPEDSSIYLCSVEGLAGGVRYFGPGTRLLVL.

This chain links TRBV7-8 with TRBJ2-6; D call uncertain. This CDR3 is built from 16 residues. The V end lost 0 bases, the J end lost 0 bases, and 6 bases lay between the germline ends. CDR1 is SGHVS and CDR2 is FQNEAQ in the germline V gene. The DNA of the CDR3 is TGTGCCAGCAGCTTAGCTAGCCCCTCTGGGGCCAACGTCCTGACTTTC. Amino acids: CASSLASPSGANVLTF.

Regarding this clone: Additional DNA sequences in this sample encode the identical CDR3. The CDR3 region is CASSLGQYNEQFF. The CDR3 coding sequence is TGCGCCAGCAGCTTGGGACAGTACAATGAGCAGTTCTTC. This chain links TRBV5-1 with TRBJ2-1; D may be TRBD1 (5 bases). With 0 bases removed from V and 4 bases from J, the gap between germline ends came to 5 bases. Looked up from germline, CDR1 is SGHRS and CDR2 is YFSETQ. The CDR3 has 13 amino acids. Full variable domain (outside the CDR3, taken from reference TRBV5-1 and TRBJ2-1): KAGVTQTPRYLIKTRGQQVTLSCSPISGHRSVSWYQQTPGQGLQFLFEYFSETQRNKGNFPGRFSGRQFSNSRSEMNVSTLELGDSALYLCASSLGQYNEQFFGPGTRLTVL.

This rearrangement joins TRBV6-4 to TRBJ2-2, with D possibly being TRBD2 (5 bases). V lost 4 bases, J lost 2 bases, and 5 bases lay in between. Germline assignment: CDR1 MRHNA and CDR2 SNTAGT. There are 13 residues in the CDR3. The DNA of the CDR3 is TGTGCCAGCAGTGGGACTAACACCGGGGAGCTGTTTTTT. Its protein is CASSGTNTGELFF.

The sample holds one count of this clone. The rearrangement joins TRBV19 to TRBJ1-1; 7 positions match TRBD1. The CDR3 sequence is 14 residues long. V lost 6 bases and J lost 2; bases outside the gene matches: 6. CDR1 LNHDA and CDR2 SQIVND come from the germline V gene (reference sequence). CDR3 region: CASRTTGANTEAFF. DNA for the CDR3: TGTGCCAGTAGGACCACAGGGGCTAACACTGAAGCTTTCTTT.

A word on this clone: Other DNA sequences in this specimen translate into the identical CDR3. The J gene is TRBJ1-6, the V gene TRBV30; D perhaps matches TRBD1 (6 bases). In germline, CDR1 is GTSNPN, CDR2 SVGIG (reference sequence). The CDR3 is 14 residues long. V dropped 1 base and J dropped 7 bases, with 11 bases sitting between them. The CDR3 loop reads CAWSARTVNSPLHF. CDR3 DNA sequence: TGTGCCTGGAGTGCGCGGACAGTAAATTCACCCCTCCACTTT. Filled out from reference TRBV30 and TRBJ1-6, the complete variable domain reads SQTIHQWPATLVQPVGSPLSLECTVEGTSNPNLYWYRQAAGRGLQLLFYSVGIGQISSEVPQNLSASRPQDRQFILSSKKLLLSDSGFYLCAWSARTVNSPLHFGNGTRLTVT.

J is TRBJ1-5 and V is TRBV27; D perhaps matches TRBD1 (6 bases). Deletions cut 4 bases from V and 3 bases from J, with 13 bases between. The CDR3 covers 15 residues. Germline V gives CDR1 MNHEY, CDR2 SMNVEV (reference sequence). CDR3 in DNA: TGTGCCAGCAGTTCGGACAGTGGGAACAATCAGCCCCAGCATTTT. This encodes CASSSDSGNNQPQHF.

The chain joins TRBV2 to TRBJ2-3; TRBD2 agrees at 7 bases. Germline-derived CDR1 and CDR2 are SNHLY and FYNNEI. This CDR3 spans 16 amino acids. V shed 1 base and J 2 bases; nucleotides not matched to a gene: 6. CDR3 sequence (DNA): TGTGCCAGCAGTGAAGGGCCCAGCGGGGCCACAGATACGCAGTATTTT. Amino acid sequence: CASSEGPSGATDTQYF.

V and J are TRBV18 and TRBJ2-3, with D uncertain. The CDR3 extends over 14 amino acids. The V and J ends lost 2 bases and 4 bases respectively, with 10 bases between them. Germline lookup yields CDR1 KGHSH and CDR2 LQKENI. The CDR3 DNA is TGTGCCAGCTCACCAGCGGCAGCAGCAGATACGCAGTATTTT. This sequence encodes CASSPAAAADTQYF.